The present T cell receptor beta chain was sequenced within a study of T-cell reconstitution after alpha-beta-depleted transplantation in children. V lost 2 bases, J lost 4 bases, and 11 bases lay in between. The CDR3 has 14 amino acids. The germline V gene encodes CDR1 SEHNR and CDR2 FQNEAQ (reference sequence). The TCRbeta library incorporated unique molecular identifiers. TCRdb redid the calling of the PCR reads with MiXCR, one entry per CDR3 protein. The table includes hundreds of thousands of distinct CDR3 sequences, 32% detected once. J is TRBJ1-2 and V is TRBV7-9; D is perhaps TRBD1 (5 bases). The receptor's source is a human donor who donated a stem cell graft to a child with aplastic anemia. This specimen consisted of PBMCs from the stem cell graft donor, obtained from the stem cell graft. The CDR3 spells CASSLPGKGYGYTF. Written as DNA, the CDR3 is TGTGCCAGCAGCTTACCAGGGAAGGGCTATGGCTACACCTTC. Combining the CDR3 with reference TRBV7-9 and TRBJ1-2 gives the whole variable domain DTGVSQNPRHKITKRGQNVTFRCDPISEHNRLYWYRQTLGQGPEFLTYFQNEAQLEKSRLLSDRFSAERPKGSFSTLEIQRTEQGDSAMYLCASSLPGKGYGYTFGSGTRLTVV.